The subject of this entry is one T cell receptor (beta chain). As yet, its antigen is unknown. The data belong to a study of T cells after yellow fever vaccination. Points from the study as a whole: Researchers noted that a small share of clonotypes showed up in both CD4 and CD8 compartments.

A single record per CDR3 protein comes from TCRdb applying MiXCR to the 5' RACE reads. The sample yields a few hundred thousand distinct CDR3 sequences, roughly 8.7% seen once. The sample was CD4+ T cells sorted from PBMCs, taken 5 days after the yellow fever booster vaccination. The receptor's source is a man aged 18 to 30 who received the YFV17D yellow fever vaccine.

The CDR3 DNA follows: TGTGCCAGCTCAGCGACTAGCGGGTACGAGCAGTACGTC. Translation: CASSATSGYEQYV. This chain connects TRBV18 to TRBJ2-7; 10 bases are shared with TRBD2. With 5 bases clipped from V and 4 bases from J, the junction kept 2 bases outside the gene matches. Germline CDR1 KGHSH, CDR2 LQKENI. The CDR3 extends over 13 amino acids.